This is a list of T cell receptor beta chains from one sample in a study of blood T cell repertoires in COVID-19. Sequencing used immunoSEQ multiplex PCR; TCRdb keeps in-frame clones, though not all of them. The sample consists of about 250,000 clones, 86% of them appearing once. The sample was PBMCs or T cells enriched from blood (not recorded which). These receptor sequences come from a man aged 35 to 55 who had recovered from COVID-19. Each CDR3 is given with its conserved first and last residue. Each record gives: J gene, clone size, V gene, D gene, CDR3 protein, CDR3 DNA. A D gene is named only where the DNA matches it firmly. Some rows have no size entry. The others give once, few or many, or a class for an expanded clone.

TRBJ1-5,.,TRBV5-1,TRBD1,CASTPREGQGSNQPQHF,TGCGCCAGCACCCCCCGAGAGGGACAGGGGAGCAATCAGCCCCAGCATTTT
TRBJ1-3,.,TRBV18,.,CASSPQSGSHSGNTIYF,TGTGCCAGCTCACCCCAAAGCGGGTCGCACTCTGGAAACACCATATATTTT
TRBJ2-5,.,TRBV7-9,.,CASSFQGLGQQETQYF,TGTGCCAGCAGCTTTCAGGGGTTAGGCCAACAAGAGACCCAGTACTTC
TRBJ2-7,.,TRBV25-1,.,CASSEQVYEQYF,TGTGCCAGCAGTGAGCAGGTCTACGAGCAGTACTTC
TRBJ2-3,few,TRBV5-1,.,CASSLTRSTDTQYF,TGCGCCAGCAGCTTGACTAGGAGCACAGATACGCAGTATTTT
TRBJ2-5,.,TRBV3-1/TRBV3-2,.,CASSQRFGGMYQETQYF,TGTGCCAGCAGCCAAAGATTCGGGGGAATGTACCAAGAGACCCAGTACTTC
TRBJ2-7,.,TRBV5-4,.,CASSSGGGGYYEQYF,TGTGCCAGCAGTTCCGGGGGTGGTGGCTACTACGAGCAGTACTTC
TRBJ2-5,.,TRBV24-1,TRBD2,CATSDSGLAGAQETQYF,TGTGCCACCAGTGATTCTGGACTAGCGGGGGCCCAAGAGACCCAGTACTTC
TRBJ2-6,.,TRBV27,.,CASSPPTISGANVLTF,TGTGCCAGCAGTCCACCGACTATCTCTGGGGCCAACGTCCTGACTTTC
TRBJ1-2,.,TRBV6-4,.,CASSDSAGYGYTF,TGTGCCAGCAGTGACTCGGCAGGATATGGCTACACCTTC
TRBJ2-5,many,TRBV6-5,.,CASRGRTQETQYF,TGTGCCAGCAGAGGGAGAACGCAAGAGACCCAGTACTTC
TRBJ1-1,.,TRBV19,.,CAFPRGKSGEAFF,TGTGCCTTCCCGAGGGGGAAGTCAGGAGAAGCTTTCTTT
TRBJ2-1,.,TRBV2,.,CASSAYTGWNEQFF,TGTGCCAGCAGTGCATACACAGGGTGGAATGAGCAGTTCTTC
TRBJ1-1,.,TRBV7-2,.,CASSLIGVNTEAFF,TGTGCCAGCAGCTTAATCGGAGTGAACACTGAAGCTTTCTTT
TRBJ2-1,.,TRBV5-1,TRBD1,CASRTGGPVDEQFF,TGCGCCAGCAGGACAGGGGGCCCCGTCGATGAGCAGTTCTTC
TRBJ2-1,few,TRBV19,TRBD2,CASSIGLAGTYNEQFF,TGTGCCAGTAGTATAGGACTAGCGGGAACCTACAATGAGCAGTTCTTC
TRBJ2-3,.,TRBV6-4,.,CASSDGRHTDTQYF,TGTGCCAGCAGTGATGGCAGGCACACAGATACGCAGTATTTT
TRBJ2-2,.,TRBV24-1,.,CATSDSWRAEIGTGELFF,TGTGCCACCAGTGATTCCTGGAGGGCAGAGATCGGCACCGGGGAGCTGTTTTTT
TRBJ1-5,.,TRBV19,.,CASSTWTGEGPQHF,TGTGCCAGTAGTACTTGGACGGGGGAAGGGCCCCAGCATTTT
TRBJ2-5,.,TRBV5-5,TRBD2,CASSSKRASGVETQYF,TGTGCCAGCAGCTCGAAGCGGGCTAGCGGGGTAGAGACCCAGTACTTC
TRBJ1-5,.,TRBV18,.,CASSPEGPQQPQHF,TGTGCCAGCTCACCAGAGGGTCCCCAACAGCCCCAGCATTTT
TRBJ1-6,.,TRBV7-9,.,CASSLVTSGEVGSPLHF,TGTGCCAGCAGCTTAGTGACTTCAGGGGAAGTAGGGTCACCCCTCCACTTT
TRBJ1-5,.,TRBV30,.,CAWTRGVGNQPQHF,TGTGCCTGGACCCGCGGGGTGGGGAATCAGCCCCAGCATTTT